This TCR beta chain came from a study of blood T cell repertoires in COVID-19. Overall study: There were acute and convalescent COVID-19 samples, and they came from the United States, Italy and Spain. PBMCs, B-cell-depleted T cells, or T cells were the source of the cDNA or gDNA that made up the material.

Trimming pared 3 bases from V and 1 base from J, leaving 10 bases between. Germline CDR1 and CDR2: MNHEY and SMNVEV (reference sequence). The CDR3 is 14 residues long. In the authors' methods: From reference gene primer amplification, estimates of nucleated cell counts were derived. Generated by immunoSEQ multiplex PCR, the TCRdb table keeps only in-frame clones and is missing some. That table gives V, J and clone size, and the DNA gave D and trimming. Of about 110,000 clones listed, less than 85% are singletons. This clonotype was obtained from a human donor in a cohort sampled during active or convalescent COVID-19. The specimen was peripheral blood. The chain recombines TRBV27 with TRBJ2-7, with TRBD2 as a possible D gene (5 bases). The CDR3 DNA reads TGTGCCAGCAGTTTTCGAGGGTCATCCTACGAGCAGTACTTC. Translation gives CASSFRGSSYEQYF.